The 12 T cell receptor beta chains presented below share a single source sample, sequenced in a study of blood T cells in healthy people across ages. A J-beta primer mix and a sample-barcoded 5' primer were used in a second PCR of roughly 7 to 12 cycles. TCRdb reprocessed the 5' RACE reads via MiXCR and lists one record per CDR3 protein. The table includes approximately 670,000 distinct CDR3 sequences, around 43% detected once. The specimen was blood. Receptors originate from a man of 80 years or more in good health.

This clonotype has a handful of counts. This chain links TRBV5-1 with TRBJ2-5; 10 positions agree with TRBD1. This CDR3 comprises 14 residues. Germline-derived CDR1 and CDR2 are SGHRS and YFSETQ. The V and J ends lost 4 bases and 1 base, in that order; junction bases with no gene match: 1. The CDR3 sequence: CASSRTGGQETQYF. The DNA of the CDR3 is TGCGCCAGCAGCAGGACAGGGGGCCAAGAGACCCAGTACTTC.

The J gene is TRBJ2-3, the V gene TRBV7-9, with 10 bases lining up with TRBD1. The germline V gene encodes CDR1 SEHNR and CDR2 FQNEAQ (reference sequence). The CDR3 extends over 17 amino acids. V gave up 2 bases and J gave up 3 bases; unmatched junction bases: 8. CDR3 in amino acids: CASSLRWGQGYTDTQYF. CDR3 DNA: TGTGCCAGCAGCTTACGGTGGGGACAGGGGTATACAGATACGCAGTATTTT. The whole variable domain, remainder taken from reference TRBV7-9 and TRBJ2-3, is DTGVSQNPRHKITKRGQNVTFRCDPISEHNRLYWYRQTLGQGPEFLTYFQNEAQLEKSRLLSDRFSAERPKGSFSTLEIQRTEQGDSAMYLCASSLRWGQGYTDTQYFGPGTRLTVL.

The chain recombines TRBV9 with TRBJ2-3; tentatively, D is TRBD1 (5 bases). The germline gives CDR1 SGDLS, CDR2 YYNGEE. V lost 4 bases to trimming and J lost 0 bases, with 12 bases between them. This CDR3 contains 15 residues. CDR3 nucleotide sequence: TGTGCCAGCAGCTCCAGGGCTACTAGCACAGATACGCAGTATTTT. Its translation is CASSSRATSTDTQYF.

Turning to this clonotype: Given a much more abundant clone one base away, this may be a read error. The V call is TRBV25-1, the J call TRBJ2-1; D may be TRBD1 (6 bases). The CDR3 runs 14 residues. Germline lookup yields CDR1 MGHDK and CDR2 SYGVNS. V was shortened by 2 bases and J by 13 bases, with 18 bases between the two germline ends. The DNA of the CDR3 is TGTGCCAGCAGTGAAACAGGGTCAAAAAACATTCAGTTCTTC. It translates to CASSETGSKNIQFF. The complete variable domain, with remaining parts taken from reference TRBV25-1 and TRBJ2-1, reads EADIYQTPRYLVIGTGKKITLECSQTMGHDKMYWYQQDPGMELHLIHYSYGVNSTEKGDLSSESTVSRIRTEHFPLTLESARPSHTSQYLCASSETGSKNIQFFGPGTRLTVL.

This CDR3 reads CASSGSLAGWADTQYF. CDR3 in DNA: TGCGCCAGCAGTGGGTCTCTAGCGGGGTGGGCAGATACGCAGTATTTT. The chain joins TRBV10-1 to TRBJ2-3; TRBD2 agrees at 9 bases. The CDR3 has 16 amino acids. CDR1 and CDR2 from the germline V gene are WNHNN and SYGVQD (reference sequence). Trimming took 4 bases from V and 4 from J; bases not matched to a gene: 9.

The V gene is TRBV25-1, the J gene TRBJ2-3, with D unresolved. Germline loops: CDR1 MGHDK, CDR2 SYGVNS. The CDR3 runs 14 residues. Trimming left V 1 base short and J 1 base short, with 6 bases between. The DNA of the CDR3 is TGTGCCAGCAGTGAATGGAGCGGCACAGATACGCAGTATTTT. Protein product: CASSEWSGTDTQYF.

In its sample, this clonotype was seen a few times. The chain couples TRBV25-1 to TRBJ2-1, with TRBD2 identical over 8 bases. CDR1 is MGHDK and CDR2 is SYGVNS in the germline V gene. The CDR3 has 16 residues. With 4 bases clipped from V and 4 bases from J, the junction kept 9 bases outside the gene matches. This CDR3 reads CASSAFGGGRYNEQFF. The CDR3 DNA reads TGTGCCAGCAGTGCGTTCGGGGGGGGCAGATACAATGAGCAGTTCTTC.

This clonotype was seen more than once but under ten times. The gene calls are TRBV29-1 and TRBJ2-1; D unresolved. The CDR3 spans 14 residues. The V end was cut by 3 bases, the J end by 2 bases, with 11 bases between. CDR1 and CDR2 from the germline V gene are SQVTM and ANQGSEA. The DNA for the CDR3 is TGCAGCGTTGATGGGCCAAGCCCCTACAATGAGCAGTTCTTC. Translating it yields CSVDGPSPYNEQFF.

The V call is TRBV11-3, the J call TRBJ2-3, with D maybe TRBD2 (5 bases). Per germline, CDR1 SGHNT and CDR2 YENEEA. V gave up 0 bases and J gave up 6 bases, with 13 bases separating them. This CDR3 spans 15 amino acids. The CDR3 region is CASSLDGERTDTQYF. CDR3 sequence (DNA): TGTGCCAGCAGCTTAGACGGGGAAAGGACCGATACGCAGTATTTT.

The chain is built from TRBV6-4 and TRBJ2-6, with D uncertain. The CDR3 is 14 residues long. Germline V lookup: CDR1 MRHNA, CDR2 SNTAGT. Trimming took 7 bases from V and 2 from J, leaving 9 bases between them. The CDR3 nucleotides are TGTGCCAGCAAGGTCTCCACTGGGGCCAACGTCCTGACTTTC. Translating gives CASKVSTGANVLTF.

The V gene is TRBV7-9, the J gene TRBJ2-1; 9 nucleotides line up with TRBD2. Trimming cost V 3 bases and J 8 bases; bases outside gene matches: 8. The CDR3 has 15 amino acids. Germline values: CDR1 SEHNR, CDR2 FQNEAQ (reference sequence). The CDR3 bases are TGTGCCAGCAGCTTTCTTCCTAGCGGGGTAGATGAGCAGTTCTTC. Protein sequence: CASSFLPSGVDEQFF. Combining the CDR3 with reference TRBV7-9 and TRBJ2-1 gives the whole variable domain DTGVSQNPRHKITKRGQNVTFRCDPISEHNRLYWYRQTLGQGPEFLTYFQNEAQLEKSRLLSDRFSAERPKGSFSTLEIQRTEQGDSAMYLCASSFLPSGVDEQFFGPGTRLTVL.

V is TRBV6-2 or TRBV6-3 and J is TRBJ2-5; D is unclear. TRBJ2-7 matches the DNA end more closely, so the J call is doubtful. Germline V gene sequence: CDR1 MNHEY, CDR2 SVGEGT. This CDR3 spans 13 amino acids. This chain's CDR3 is CASSYWVNYEQYF. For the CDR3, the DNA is TGTGCCAGCAGTTACTGGGTTAACTACGAGCAGTACTTC.